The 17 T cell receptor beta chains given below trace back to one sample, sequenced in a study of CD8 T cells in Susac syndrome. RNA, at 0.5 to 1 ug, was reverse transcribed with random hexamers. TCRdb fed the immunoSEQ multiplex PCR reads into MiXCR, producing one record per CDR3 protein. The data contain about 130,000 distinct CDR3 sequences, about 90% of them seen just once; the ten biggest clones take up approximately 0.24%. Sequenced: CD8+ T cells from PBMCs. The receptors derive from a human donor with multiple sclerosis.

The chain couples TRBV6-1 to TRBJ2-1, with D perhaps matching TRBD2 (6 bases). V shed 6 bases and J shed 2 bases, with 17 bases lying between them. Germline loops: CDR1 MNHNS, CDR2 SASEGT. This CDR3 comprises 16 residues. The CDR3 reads CASSPGPGLAYNEQFF. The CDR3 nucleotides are TGTGCCAGCAGCCCCGGCCCGGGACTGGCCTACAATGAGCAGTTCTTC.

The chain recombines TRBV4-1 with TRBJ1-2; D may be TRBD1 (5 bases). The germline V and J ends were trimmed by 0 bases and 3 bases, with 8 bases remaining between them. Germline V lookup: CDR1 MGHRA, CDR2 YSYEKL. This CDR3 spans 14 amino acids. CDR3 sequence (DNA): TGCGCCAGCAGCCAAGAGATAGGGGACTATGGCTACACCTTC. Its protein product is CASSQEIGDYGYTF.

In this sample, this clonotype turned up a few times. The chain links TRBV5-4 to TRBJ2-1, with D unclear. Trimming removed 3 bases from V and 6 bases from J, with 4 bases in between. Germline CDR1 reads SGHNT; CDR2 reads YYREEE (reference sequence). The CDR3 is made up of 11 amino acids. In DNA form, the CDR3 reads TGTGCCAGCAGCTGGGGCAATGAGCAGTTCTTC. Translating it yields CASSWGNEQFF.

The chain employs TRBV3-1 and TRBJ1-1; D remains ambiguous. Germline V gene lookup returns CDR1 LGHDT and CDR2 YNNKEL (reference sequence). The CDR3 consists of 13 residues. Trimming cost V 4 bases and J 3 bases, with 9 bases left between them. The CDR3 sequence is CASSPGRHTEAFF. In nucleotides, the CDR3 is TGTGCCAGCAGCCCCGGAAGACACACTGAAGCTTTCTTT.

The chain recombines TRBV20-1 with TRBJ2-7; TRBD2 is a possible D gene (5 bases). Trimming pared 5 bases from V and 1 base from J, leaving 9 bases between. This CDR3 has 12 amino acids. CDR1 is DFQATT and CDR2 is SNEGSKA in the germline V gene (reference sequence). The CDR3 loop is CSASGISYEQYF. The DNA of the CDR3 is TGCAGTGCTTCCGGGATTTCCTACGAGCAGTACTTC.

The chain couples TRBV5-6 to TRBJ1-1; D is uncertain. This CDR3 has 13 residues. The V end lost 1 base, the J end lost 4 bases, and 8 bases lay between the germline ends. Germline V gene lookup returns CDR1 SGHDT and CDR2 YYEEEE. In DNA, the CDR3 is TGTGCCAGCAGCTTGACCCCCGGCACTGAAGCTTTCTTT. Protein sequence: CASSLTPGTEAFF.

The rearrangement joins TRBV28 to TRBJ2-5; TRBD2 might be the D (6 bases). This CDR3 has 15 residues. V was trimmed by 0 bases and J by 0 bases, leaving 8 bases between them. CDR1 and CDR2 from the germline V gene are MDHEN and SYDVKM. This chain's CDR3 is CASSLWGTDQETQYF. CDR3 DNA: TGTGCCAGCAGTTTATGGGGGACTGACCAAGAGACCCAGTACTTC.

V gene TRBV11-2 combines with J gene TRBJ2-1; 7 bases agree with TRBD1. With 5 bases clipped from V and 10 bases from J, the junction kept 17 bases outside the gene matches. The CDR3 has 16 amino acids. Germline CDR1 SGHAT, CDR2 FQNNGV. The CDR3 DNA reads TGTGCCAGCAGCCGAGAGACAGGGAATGTGGTGGACGAGCAGTTCTTC. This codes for CASSRETGNVVDEQFF.

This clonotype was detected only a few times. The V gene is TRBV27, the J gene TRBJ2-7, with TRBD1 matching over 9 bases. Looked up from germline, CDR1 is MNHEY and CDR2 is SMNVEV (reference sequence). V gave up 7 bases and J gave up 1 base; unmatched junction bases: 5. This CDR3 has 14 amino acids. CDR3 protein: CASTRQGGSYEQYF. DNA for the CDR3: TGTGCCAGCACGAGACAGGGGGGTTCCTACGAGCAGTACTTC.

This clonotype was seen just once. This CDR3 is CASSQSAGVVTDTQYF. Written as DNA, the CDR3 is TGTGCCAGCAGCCAATCAGCGGGAGTGGTGACAGATACGCAGTATTTT. V and J are TRBV3-1 and TRBJ2-3; TRBD2 agrees at 8 bases. This CDR3 spans 16 amino acids. V shed 2 bases and J 3 bases; nucleotides not matched to a gene: 7. The V gene's germline CDR1 is LGHDT and CDR2 YNNKEL (reference sequence).

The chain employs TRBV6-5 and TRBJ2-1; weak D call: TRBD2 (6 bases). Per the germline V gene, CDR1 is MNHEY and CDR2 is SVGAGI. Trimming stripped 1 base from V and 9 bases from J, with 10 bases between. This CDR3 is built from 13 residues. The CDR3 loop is CASSYLQEGEQFF. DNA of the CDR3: TGTGCCAGCAGTTACTTACAGGAGGGTGAGCAGTTCTTC.

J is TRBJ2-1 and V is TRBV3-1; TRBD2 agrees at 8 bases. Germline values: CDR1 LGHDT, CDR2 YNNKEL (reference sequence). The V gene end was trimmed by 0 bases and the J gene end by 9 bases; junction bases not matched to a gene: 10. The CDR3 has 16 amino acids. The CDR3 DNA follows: TGTGCCAGCAGCCAAGATTCCAGTCTAGCGGGTCGTGAGCAGTTCTTC. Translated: CASSQDSSLAGREQFF.

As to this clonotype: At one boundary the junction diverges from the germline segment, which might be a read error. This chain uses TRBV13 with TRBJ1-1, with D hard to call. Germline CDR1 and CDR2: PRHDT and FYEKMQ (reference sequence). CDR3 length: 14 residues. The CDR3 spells CASSLESGNTEASF. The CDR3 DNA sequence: TGTGCCAGCAGCTTAGAGAGTGGGAACACTGAAGCTTCCTTT. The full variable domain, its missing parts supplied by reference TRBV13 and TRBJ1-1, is AAGVIQSPRHLIKEKRETATLKCYPIPRHDTVYWYQQGPGQDPQFLISFYEKMQSDKGSIPDRFSAQQFSDYHSELNMSSLELGDSALYFCASSLESGNTEASFGQGTRLTVV.

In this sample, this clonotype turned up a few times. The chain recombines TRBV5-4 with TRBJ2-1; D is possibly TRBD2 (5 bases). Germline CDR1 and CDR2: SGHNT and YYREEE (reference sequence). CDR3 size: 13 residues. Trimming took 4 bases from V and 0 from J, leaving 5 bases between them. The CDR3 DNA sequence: TGTGCCAGCAGCGGGAGCTCCTACAATGAGCAGTTCTTC. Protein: CASSGSSYNEQFF.

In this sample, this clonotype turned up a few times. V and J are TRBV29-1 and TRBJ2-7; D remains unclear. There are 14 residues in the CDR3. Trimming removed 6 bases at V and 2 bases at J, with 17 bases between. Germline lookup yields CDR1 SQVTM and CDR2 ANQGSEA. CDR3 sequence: CSVLAQTQAYEQYF. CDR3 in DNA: TGCAGCGTCCTCGCGCAGACGCAAGCCTACGAGCAGTACTTC.

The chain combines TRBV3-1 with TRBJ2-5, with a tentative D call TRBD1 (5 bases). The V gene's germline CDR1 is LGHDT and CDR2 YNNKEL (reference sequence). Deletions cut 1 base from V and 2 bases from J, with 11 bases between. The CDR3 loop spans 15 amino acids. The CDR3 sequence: CASSQARDDQETQYF. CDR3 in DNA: TGTGCCAGCAGCCAAGCCAGGGATGATCAAGAGACCCAGTACTTC.

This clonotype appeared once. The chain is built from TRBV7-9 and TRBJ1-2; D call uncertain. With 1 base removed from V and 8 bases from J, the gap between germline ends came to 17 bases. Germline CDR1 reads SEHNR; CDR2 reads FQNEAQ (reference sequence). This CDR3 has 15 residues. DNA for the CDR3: TGTGCCAGCAGCTTAGATGTAGACCCCTTATTAGGCTACACCTTC. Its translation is CASSLDVDPLLGYTF.